What follows describes a single T cell receptor beta chain. The sample is drawn from a study of blood T cell repertoires in COVID-19. Study background: Samples of COVID-19 (acute and convalescent) were obtained from the United States, Italy and Spain. T cells, B-cell-depleted T cells, or PBMCs provided the cDNA or gDNA that served as material.

Clones were sequenced by immunoSEQ multiplex PCR, and TCRdb holds only the in-frame ones, with some missing. This sample has about 380,000 clones; around 90% occur once, and the top ten carry roughly 1.2%. Trimming removed 0 bases at V and 8 bases at J, with 13 bases between. Germline CDR1 and CDR2: MNHEY and SMNVEV (reference sequence). This CDR3 contains 14 residues. Sequencing input: peripheral blood. The V gene is TRBV27, the J gene TRBJ1-1; D is unclear. This receptor was taken from a man aged 35 to 55 with acute or convalescent COVID-19. CDR3 sequence (DNA): TGTGCCAGCAGTTTATCGCCCCCCGGGGTAGAAGCTTTCTTT. It specifies CASSLSPPGVEAFF.